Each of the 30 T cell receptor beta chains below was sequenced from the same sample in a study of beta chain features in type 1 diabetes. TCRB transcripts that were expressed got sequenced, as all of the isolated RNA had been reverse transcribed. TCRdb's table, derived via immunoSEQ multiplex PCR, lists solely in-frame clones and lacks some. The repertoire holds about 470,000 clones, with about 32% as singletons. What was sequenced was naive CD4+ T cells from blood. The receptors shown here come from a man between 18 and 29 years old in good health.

DNA of the CDR3: TGCGCCAGCAGTGAGGACCCTCTTGCGGATGAGCAGTTCTTC. Residues: CASSEDPLADEQFF. This chain connects TRBV10-1 to TRBJ2-1, with D uncertain. Germline V gene sequence: CDR1 WNHNN, CDR2 SYGVQD (reference sequence). Trimming took 2 bases from V and 8 from J, leaving 13 bases between them. This CDR3 has 14 residues.

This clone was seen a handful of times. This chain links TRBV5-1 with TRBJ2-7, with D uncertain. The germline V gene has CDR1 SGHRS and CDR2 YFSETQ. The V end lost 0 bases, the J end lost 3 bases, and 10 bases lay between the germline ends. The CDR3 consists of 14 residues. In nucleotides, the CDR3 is TGCGCCAGCAGCTTGGGCGGTTGGGGCTACGAGCAGTACTTC. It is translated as CASSLGGWGYEQYF.

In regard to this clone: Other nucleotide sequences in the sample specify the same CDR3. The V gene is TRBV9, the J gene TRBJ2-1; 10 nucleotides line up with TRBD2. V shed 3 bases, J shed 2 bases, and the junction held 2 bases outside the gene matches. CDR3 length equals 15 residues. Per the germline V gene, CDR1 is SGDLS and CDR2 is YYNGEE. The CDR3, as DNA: TGTGCCAGCAGCGGGACTAGCGGTACCTACAATGAGCAGTTCTTC. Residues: CASSGTSGTYNEQFF.

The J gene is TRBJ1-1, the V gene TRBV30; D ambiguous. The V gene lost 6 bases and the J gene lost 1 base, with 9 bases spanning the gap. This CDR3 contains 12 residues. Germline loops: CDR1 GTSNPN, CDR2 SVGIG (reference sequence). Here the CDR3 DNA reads TGTGCCTGCTCGGACTGGAACACTGAAGCTTTCTTT. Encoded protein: CACSDWNTEAFF.

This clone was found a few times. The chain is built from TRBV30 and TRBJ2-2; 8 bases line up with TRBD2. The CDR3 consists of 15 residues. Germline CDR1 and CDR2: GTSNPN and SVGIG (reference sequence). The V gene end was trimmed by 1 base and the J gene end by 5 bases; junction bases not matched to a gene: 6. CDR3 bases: TGTGCCTGGAGTGAAAGCGGGAGAAGAACCGGGGAGCTGTTTTTT. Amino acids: CAWSESGRRTGELFF.

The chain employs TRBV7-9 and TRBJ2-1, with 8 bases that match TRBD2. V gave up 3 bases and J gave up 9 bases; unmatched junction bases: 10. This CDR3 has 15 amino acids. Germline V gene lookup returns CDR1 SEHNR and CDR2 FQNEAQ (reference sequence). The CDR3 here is CASSFGTSLDSEQFF. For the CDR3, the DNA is TGTGCCAGCAGCTTCGGGACTAGTTTAGATAGTGAGCAGTTCTTC.

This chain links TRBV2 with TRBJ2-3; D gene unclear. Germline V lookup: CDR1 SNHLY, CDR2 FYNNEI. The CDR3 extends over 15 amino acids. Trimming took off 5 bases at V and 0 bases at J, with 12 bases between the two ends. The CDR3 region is CASSWNRASTDTQYF. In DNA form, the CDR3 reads TGTGCCAGCAGTTGGAACCGAGCTAGCACAGATACGCAGTATTTT.

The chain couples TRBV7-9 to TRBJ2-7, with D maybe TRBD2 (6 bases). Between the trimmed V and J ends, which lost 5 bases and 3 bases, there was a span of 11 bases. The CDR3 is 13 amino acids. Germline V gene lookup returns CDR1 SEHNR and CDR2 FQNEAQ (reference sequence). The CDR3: CASSQTRGYEQYF. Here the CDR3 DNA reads TGTGCCAGCAGCCAGACTAGGGGCTACGAGCAGTACTTC.

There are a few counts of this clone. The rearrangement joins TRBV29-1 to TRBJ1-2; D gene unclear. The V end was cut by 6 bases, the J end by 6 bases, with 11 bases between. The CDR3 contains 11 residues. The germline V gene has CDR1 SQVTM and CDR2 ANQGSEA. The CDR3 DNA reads TGCAGCGTCTCGGCGTCGGATGGCTACACCTTC. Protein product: CSVSASDGYTF. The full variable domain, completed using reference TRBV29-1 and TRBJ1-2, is SAVISQKPSRDICQRGTSLTIQCQVDSQVTMMFWYRQQPGQSLTLIATANQGSEATYESGFVIDKFPISRPNLTFSTLTVSNMSPEDSSIYLCSVSASDGYTFGSGTRLTVV.

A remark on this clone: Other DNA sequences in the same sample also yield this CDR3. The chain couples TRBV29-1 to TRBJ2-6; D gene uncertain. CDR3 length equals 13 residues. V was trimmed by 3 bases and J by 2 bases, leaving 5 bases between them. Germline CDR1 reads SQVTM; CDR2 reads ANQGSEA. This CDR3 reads CSVDGTGANVLTF. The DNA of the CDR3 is TGCAGCGTTGATGGGACTGGGGCCAACGTCCTGACTTTC.

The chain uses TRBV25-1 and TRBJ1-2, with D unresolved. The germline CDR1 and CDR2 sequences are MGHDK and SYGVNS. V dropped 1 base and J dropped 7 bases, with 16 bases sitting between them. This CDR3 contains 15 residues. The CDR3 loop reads CASSESSGRASGYTF. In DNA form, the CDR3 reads TGTGCCAGCAGTGAATCCTCGGGGAGGGCTAGTGGCTACACCTTC.

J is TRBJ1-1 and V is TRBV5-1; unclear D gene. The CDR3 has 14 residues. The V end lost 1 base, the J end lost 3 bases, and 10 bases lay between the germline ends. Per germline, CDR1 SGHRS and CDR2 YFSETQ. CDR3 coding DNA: TGCGCCAGCAGCTTGTTAGGGTTAGACACTGAAGCTTTCTTT. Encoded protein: CASSLLGLDTEAFF.

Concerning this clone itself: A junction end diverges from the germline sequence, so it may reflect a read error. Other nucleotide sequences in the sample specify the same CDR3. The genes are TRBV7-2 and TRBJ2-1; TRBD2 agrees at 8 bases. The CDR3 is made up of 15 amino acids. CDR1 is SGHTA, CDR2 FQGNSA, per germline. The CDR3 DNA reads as TGTGCCAGCAGCCTAGCGGGCGCTCCCTACAATGAGCAGTTCTTC. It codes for CASSLAGAPYNEQFF.

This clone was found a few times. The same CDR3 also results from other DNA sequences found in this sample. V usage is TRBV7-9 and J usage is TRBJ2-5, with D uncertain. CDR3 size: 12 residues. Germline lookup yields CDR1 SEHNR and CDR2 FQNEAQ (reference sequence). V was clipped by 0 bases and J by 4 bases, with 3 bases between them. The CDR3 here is CASSLAVETQYF. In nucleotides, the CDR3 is TGTGCCAGCAGCTTAGCGGTAGAGACCCAGTACTTC.

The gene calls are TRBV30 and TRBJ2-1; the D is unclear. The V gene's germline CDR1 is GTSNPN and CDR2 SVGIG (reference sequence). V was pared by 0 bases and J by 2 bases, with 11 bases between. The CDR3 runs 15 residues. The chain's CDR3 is CAWSVIRSTYNEQFF. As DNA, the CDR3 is TGTGCCTGGAGTGTCATAAGGTCTACCTACAATGAGCAGTTCTTC.

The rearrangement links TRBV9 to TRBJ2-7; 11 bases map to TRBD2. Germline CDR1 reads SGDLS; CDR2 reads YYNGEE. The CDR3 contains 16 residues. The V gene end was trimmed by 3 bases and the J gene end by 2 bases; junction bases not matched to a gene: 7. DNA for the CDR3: TGTGCCAGCAGCGAGTCTAGCGGGAGGCCTCCCTACGAGCAGTACTTC. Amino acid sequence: CASSESSGRPPYEQYF.

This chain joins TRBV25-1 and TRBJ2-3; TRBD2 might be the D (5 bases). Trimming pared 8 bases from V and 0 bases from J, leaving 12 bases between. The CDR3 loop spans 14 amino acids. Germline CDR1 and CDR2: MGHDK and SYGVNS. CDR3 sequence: CASVTPGSTDTQYF. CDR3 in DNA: TGTGCCAGCGTTACCCCGGGGAGCACAGATACGCAGTATTTT.

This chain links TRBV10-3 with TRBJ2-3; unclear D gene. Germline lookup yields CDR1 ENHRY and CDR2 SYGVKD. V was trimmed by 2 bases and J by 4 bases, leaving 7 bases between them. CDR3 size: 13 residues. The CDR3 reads CAISENIPDTQYF. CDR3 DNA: TGTGCCATCAGTGAGAATATTCCAGATACGCAGTATTTT.

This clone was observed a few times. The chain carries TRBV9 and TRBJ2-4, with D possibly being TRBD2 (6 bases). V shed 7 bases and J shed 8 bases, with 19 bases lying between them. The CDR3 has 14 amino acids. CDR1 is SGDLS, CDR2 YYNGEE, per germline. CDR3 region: CASGPFGGRDIQYF. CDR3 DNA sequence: TGTGCCAGCGGGCCCTTCGGGGGTAGAGACATTCAGTACTTC.

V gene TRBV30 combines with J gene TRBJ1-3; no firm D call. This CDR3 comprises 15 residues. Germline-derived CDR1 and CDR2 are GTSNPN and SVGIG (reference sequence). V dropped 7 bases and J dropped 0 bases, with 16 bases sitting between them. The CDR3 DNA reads TGTGCCTTGTTAGGACCGATGAGCTCTGGAAACACCATATATTTT. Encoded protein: CALLGPMSSGNTIYF.

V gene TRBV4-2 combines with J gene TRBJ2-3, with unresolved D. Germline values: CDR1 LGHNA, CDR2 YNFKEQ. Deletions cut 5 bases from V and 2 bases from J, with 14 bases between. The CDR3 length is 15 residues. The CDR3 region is CASSLRKGSTDTQYF. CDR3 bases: TGTGCCAGCAGCTTGAGAAAGGGTTCCACAGATACGCAGTATTTT.

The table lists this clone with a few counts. The CDR3 protein is CASSLETQYF. In DNA, the CDR3 is TGTGCCAGCAGCCTAGAGACCCAGTACTTC. J is TRBJ2-5 and V is TRBV7-9; unclear D gene. CDR3 size: 10 residues. Germline V gene lookup returns CDR1 SEHNR and CDR2 FQNEAQ (reference sequence). V lost 5 bases and J 4 bases, leaving 2 bases between the germline ends.

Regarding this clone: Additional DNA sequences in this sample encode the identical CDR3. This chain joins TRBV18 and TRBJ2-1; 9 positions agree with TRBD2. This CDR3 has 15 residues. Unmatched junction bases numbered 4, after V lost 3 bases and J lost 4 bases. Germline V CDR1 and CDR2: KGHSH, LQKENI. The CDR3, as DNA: TGTGCCAGCTCACCTCTAGCGGGGACGTACAATGAGCAGTTCTTC. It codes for CASSPLAGTYNEQFF.

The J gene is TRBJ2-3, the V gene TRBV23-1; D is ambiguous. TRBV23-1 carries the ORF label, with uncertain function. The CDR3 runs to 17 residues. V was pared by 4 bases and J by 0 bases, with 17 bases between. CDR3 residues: CASSPLESRTSTDTQYF. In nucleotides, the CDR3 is TGCGCCAGCAGTCCCTTGGAGAGTCGAACTAGCACAGATACGCAGTATTTT.

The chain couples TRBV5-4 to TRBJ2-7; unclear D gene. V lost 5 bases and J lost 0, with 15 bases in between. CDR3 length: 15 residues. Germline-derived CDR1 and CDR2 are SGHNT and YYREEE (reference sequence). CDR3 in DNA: TGTGCCAGCAGTTCTGAGCGCCCCAGCTCCTACGAGCAGTACTTC. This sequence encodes CASSSERPSSYEQYF.

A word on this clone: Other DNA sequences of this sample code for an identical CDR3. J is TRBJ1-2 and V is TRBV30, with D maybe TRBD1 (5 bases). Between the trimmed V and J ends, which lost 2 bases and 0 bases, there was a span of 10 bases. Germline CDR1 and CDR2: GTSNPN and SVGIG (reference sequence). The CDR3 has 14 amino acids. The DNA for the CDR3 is TGTGCCTGGAGTAGAGACAGAGCTAACTATGGCTACACCTTC. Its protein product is CAWSRDRANYGYTF.

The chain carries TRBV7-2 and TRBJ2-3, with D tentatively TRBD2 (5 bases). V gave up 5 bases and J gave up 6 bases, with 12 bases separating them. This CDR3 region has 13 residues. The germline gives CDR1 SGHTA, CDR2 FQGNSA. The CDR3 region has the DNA TGTGCCAGCAGCCCCAGGAGGCAGGATACGCAGTATTTT. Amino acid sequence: CASSPRRQDTQYF.

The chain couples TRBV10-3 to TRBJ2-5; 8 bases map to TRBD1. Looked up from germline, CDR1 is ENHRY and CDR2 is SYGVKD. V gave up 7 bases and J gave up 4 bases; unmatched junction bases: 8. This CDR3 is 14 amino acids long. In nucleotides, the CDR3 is TGTGCCATCAACCCGGGACAGGTGGGAGAGACCCAGTACTTC. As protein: CAINPGQVGETQYF.

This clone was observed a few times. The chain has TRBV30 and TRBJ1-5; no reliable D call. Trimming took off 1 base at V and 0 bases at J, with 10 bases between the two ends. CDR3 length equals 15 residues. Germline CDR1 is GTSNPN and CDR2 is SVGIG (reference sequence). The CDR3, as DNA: TGTGCCTGGAGTGAAGGAGATTATAGCAATCAGCCCCAGCATTTT. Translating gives CAWSEGDYSNQPQHF.

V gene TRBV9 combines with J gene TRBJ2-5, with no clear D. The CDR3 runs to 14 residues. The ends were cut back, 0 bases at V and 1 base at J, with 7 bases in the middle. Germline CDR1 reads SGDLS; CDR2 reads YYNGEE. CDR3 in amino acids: CASSVGQPQETQYF. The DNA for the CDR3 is TGTGCCAGCAGCGTAGGGCAGCCCCAAGAGACCCAGTACTTC.